The 23 T cell receptor beta chains given below trace back to one sample, sequenced in a study of siplizumab effects on memory and regulatory T cells. Some clones are missing from TCRdb's copy, which holds only in-frame ones; the method was immunoSEQ multiplex PCR. The table records about 120,000 clones, around 95% of them present only once. Sequenced: non-Treg CD4+ T cells sorted from blood. The receptors stem from a human donor in good health.

This clone was picked up one time. The chain is built from TRBV4-2 and TRBJ2-5; TRBD2 is a possible D gene (5 bases). Germline V CDR1 and CDR2: LGHNA, YNFKEQ. With 11 bases removed from V and 5 bases from J, the gap between germline ends came to 18 bases. This CDR3 is built from 13 residues. CDR3 loop: CAVGPYGGETQYF. The CDR3 region has the DNA TGTGCCGTCGGGCCCTACGGCGGGGAGACCCAGTACTTC.

V gene TRBV7-6 combines with J gene TRBJ2-3; tentative D call: TRBD2 (5 bases). From germline, CDR1 is SGHVS and CDR2 FNYEAQ. V was clipped by 4 bases and J by 0 bases, with 14 bases between them. The CDR3 extends over 16 amino acids. The CDR3 coding sequence is TGTGCCAGCAGCTACGGACTTGATGCAAGCACAGATACGCAGTATTTT. Protein: CASSYGLDASTDTQYF.

The gene calls are TRBV19 and TRBJ1-2; weak D call: TRBD1 (5 bases). Trimming took off 10 bases at V and 5 bases at J, with 17 bases between the two ends. The CDR3 extends over 13 amino acids. From germline, CDR1 is LNHDA and CDR2 SQIVND (reference sequence). The CDR3 nucleotides read TGTGCCAACCTCAAGACAGAGAGGTATGGCTACACCTTC. Amino acids: CANLKTERYGYTF.

The chain recombines TRBV2 with TRBJ2-3; D is unclear. From germline, CDR1 is SNHLY and CDR2 FYNNEI. Trimming pared 0 bases from V and 3 bases from J, leaving 7 bases between. The CDR3 runs 14 residues. This CDR3 reads CASSEAQYTDTQYF. In nucleotides, the CDR3 is TGTGCCAGCAGTGAAGCGCAATATACAGATACGCAGTATTTT.

The chain couples TRBV29-1 to TRBJ2-5; D remains unclear. The CDR3 length is 13 residues. V lost 5 bases to trimming and J lost 2 bases, with 12 bases between them. Germline CDR1 SQVTM, CDR2 ANQGSEA. In nucleotides, the CDR3 is TGCAGCGTTTACTTTTTGGCGCAAGAGACCCAGTACTTC. Protein sequence: CSVYFLAQETQYF.

On this clone itself: Germline and junction disagree at one end, which may indicate a read error. V gene TRBV19 combines with J gene TRBJ2-7, with D maybe TRBD2 (5 bases). The CDR3 is 14 amino acids. Germline CDR1 and CDR2: LNHDA and SQIVND (reference sequence). CDR3 amino acids: CASSRTDLSHEQYF. CDR3 DNA: TGTGCCAGTAGTCGGACTGATCTCTCCCACGAGCAGTACTTC.

The chain uses TRBV7-9 and TRBJ1-2; D is unclear. CDR1 and CDR2 (germline): SEHNR, FQNEAQ (reference sequence). This CDR3 region has 15 residues. V was trimmed by 1 base and J by 8 bases, leaving 17 bases between them. The DNA of the CDR3 is TGTGCCAGCAGCTTAGAGAGTCGGTCAGGCGAAGGCTACACCTTC. Its protein is CASSLESRSGEGYTF. The whole variable domain, remainder taken from reference TRBV7-9 and TRBJ1-2, is DTGVSQNPRHKITKRGQNVTFRCDPISEHNRLYWYRQTLGQGPEFLTYFQNEAQLEKSRLLSDRFSAERPKGSFSTLEIQRTEQGDSAMYLCASSLESRSGEGYTFGSGTRLTVV.

CDR3 loop: CASSKGNSPLHF. CDR3 nucleotide sequence: TGTGCCAGCAGCAAAGGAAATTCACCCCTCCACTTT. The V and J genes are TRBV6-1 and TRBJ1-6, with D uncertain. The germline V and J ends were trimmed by 6 bases and 7 bases, with 7 bases remaining between them. Germline assignment: CDR1 MNHNS and CDR2 SASEGT. This CDR3 spans 12 amino acids.

This chain links TRBV10-3 with TRBJ1-4, with D unresolved. The V gene lost 2 bases and the J gene lost 7 bases, with 8 bases spanning the gap. This CDR3 is 13 amino acids long. CDR1 and CDR2 from the germline V gene are ENHRY and SYGVKD. The CDR3 DNA reads as TGTGCCATCAGTGAGACTTTAGGTGAAAAACTGTTTTTT. This translates into CAISETLGEKLFF.

This chain connects TRBV19 to TRBJ1-2; TRBD1 is a possible D gene (5 bases). V dropped 5 bases and J dropped 3 bases, with 10 bases sitting between them. The germline V gene has CDR1 LNHDA and CDR2 SQIVND (reference sequence). This CDR3 has 13 amino acids. The CDR3 bases are TGTGCCAGTAGTCTGATGGGGGACTATGGCTACACCTTC. This gives the protein CASSLMGDYGYTF.

The rearrangement links TRBV29-1 to TRBJ1-1; a possible D gene is TRBD1 (5 bases). The CDR3 totals 12 residues. Germline V gives CDR1 SQVTM, CDR2 ANQGSEA. Trimming stripped 3 bases from V and 1 base from J, with 6 bases between. The CDR3 nucleotides are TGCAGCGTTGATAGGGGGAACACTGAAGCTTTCTTT. As protein: CSVDRGNTEAFF.

The rearrangement links TRBV27 to TRBJ1-3; D possibly corresponds to TRBD1 (5 bases). CDR3 length: 16 residues. V lost 5 bases and J 4 bases, leaving 18 bases between the germline ends. Germline lookup yields CDR1 MNHEY and CDR2 SMNVEV (reference sequence). CDR3 region: CASSRFTGTPGNTIYF. In nucleotides, the CDR3 is TGTGCCAGCAGTCGCTTTACCGGGACGCCGGGAAACACCATATATTTT.

The J gene is TRBJ2-2, the V gene TRBV5-1; the match to TRBD1 covers 10 bases. Looked up from germline, CDR1 is SGHRS and CDR2 is YFSETQ. Trimming cost V 5 bases and J 8 bases; bases outside gene matches: 9. The CDR3 is 15 residues long. The CDR3 protein is CASRFSGTGEGELFF. The CDR3 DNA sequence: TGCGCCAGCAGGTTCTCCGGGACAGGGGAAGGGGAGCTGTTTTTT.

The gene calls are TRBV6-5 and TRBJ2-5; unclear D gene. The V gene lost 4 bases and the J gene lost 2 bases, with 11 bases spanning the gap. Germline values: CDR1 MNHEY, CDR2 SVGAGI. The CDR3 loop spans 14 amino acids. The DNA for the CDR3 is TGTGCCAGCAGTTCGACACTTACACAAGAGACCCAGTACTTC. It encodes CASSSTLTQETQYF.

The chain carries TRBV7-2 and TRBJ1-2; possibly TRBD1 for D (5 bases). V shed 2 bases and J shed 6 bases, with 13 bases lying between them. The CDR3 extends over 14 amino acids. From germline, CDR1 is SGHTA and CDR2 FQGNSA. The DNA for the CDR3 is TGTGCCAGCAGCTTATTGAGGGGAGGTGATGGCTACACCTTC. This encodes CASSLLRGGDGYTF.

The rearrangement links TRBV7-9 to TRBJ2-7, with a tentative D call TRBD1 (6 bases). Germline values: CDR1 SEHNR, CDR2 FQNEAQ (reference sequence). With 4 bases removed from V and 2 bases from J, the gap between germline ends came to 15 bases. The CDR3 sequence is 15 residues long. The CDR3: CASSSDAGTTYEQYF. DNA of the CDR3: TGTGCCAGCAGCTCGGACGCCGGGACAACCTACGAGCAGTACTTC.

The genes are TRBV9 and TRBJ2-1; 7 bases match TRBD2. Germline values: CDR1 SGDLS, CDR2 YYNGEE. The CDR3 is 17 residues long. After removal of 3 bases from V and 0 bases from J, the junction contained 9 bases not matched to a gene. The CDR3 here is CASSAFRGDYSYNEQFF. CDR3 nucleotides: TGTGCCAGCAGCGCATTTCGGGGGGATTACTCCTACAATGAGCAGTTCTTC.

The rearrangement links TRBV19 to TRBJ1-5, with 8 bases that match TRBD1. V shed 5 bases, J shed 1 base, and the junction held 4 bases outside the gene matches. Germline CDR1 reads LNHDA; CDR2 reads SQIVND (reference sequence). The CDR3 sequence is 15 residues long. The CDR3 sequence: CASSDRGSSNQPQHF. In nucleotides, the CDR3 is TGTGCCAGTAGTGACAGGGGAAGCAGCAATCAGCCCCAGCATTTT.

Regarding this clone: At the DNA level, this CDR3 is encoded by other sequences in the same sample as well. The chain joins TRBV18 to TRBJ2-3; no clear D. In germline, CDR1 is KGHSH, CDR2 LQKENI. The CDR3 consists of 12 residues. Trimming stripped 2 bases from V and 3 bases from J, with 3 bases between. CDR3 sequence: CASSPGTDTQYF. DNA for the CDR3: TGTGCCAGCTCACCAGGGACAGATACGCAGTATTTT.

The rearrangement uses TRBV11-2 and TRBJ1-4, with D perhaps TRBD1 (5 bases). From germline, CDR1 is SGHAT and CDR2 FQNNGV. V lost 5 bases, J lost 8 bases, and 15 bases lay in between. CDR3 length: 14 amino acids. This CDR3 is CASSLLGTAEKLFF. Written as DNA, the CDR3 is TGTGCCAGCAGCCTCCTTGGGACGGCAGAAAAACTGTTTTTT.

V usage is TRBV6-5 and J usage is TRBJ1-1, with D perhaps matching TRBD1 (5 bases). Germline CDR1 is MNHEY and CDR2 is SVGAGI. The CDR3 is 15 amino acids. V was cut by 7 bases and J by 3 bases, with 18 bases left in between. The CDR3 region is CASNPGTQGHTEAFF. The CDR3 DNA sequence: TGTGCCAGCAACCCCGGGACGCAAGGTCACACTGAAGCTTTCTTT.

This rearrangement joins TRBV10-3 to TRBJ2-2; no reliable D call. CDR1 is ENHRY, CDR2 SYGVKD, per germline. This CDR3 comprises 14 residues. V was pared by 10 bases and J by 1 base, with 13 bases between. The CDR3: CATNDIWNTGELFF. CDR3 bases: TGTGCCACGAACGATATCTGGAACACCGGGGAGCTGTTTTTT.

This rearrangement joins TRBV5-1 to TRBJ1-4; 9 nucleotides match TRBD1. Germline assignment: CDR1 SGHRS and CDR2 YFSETQ. The CDR3 is made up of 16 amino acids. V dropped 2 bases and J dropped 4; count of bases not matched to a gene: 6. In DNA, the CDR3 is TGCGCCAGCAGCTTAAGGGGACAGGGAGATAATGAAAAACTGTTTTTT. Its translation: CASSLRGQGDNEKLFF.